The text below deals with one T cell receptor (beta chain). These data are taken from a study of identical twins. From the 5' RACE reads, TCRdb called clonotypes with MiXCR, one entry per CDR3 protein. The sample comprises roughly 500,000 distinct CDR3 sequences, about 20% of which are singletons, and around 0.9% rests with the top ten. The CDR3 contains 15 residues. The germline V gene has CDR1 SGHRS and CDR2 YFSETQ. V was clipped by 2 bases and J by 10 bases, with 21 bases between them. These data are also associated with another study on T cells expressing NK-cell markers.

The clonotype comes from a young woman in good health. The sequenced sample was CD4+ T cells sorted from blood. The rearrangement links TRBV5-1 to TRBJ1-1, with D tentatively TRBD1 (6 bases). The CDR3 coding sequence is TGCGCCAGCAGCTTCTTGGGAAGGGGGGATAGCGGAGCTTTCTTT. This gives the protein CASSFLGRGDSGAFF.